Below, 22 T cell receptor beta chains from the same sample are listed, as sequenced in a study of beta chain features in type 1 diabetes (dated by TCRdb to the late 2010s). These receptors have no identified antigens. What the research found in general, with its limitations: A moderate but significant shortening of TCRB CDR3 length was observed in type 1 diabetes patients in all four CD4+ subsets.

The library was prepared using the immunoSEQ multiplex PCR assay. The High Capacity cDNA Reverse Transcription Kit was used to reverse transcribe all of the isolated RNA, meaning that expressed TCRB transcripts were what got sequenced. TCRdb holds this immuneACCESS table with in-frame rearrangements only. Some clones are missing; in checked studies, unresolved V genes explain under half, and the rest has no known cause. This sample comprises 680,000 or so clones, 10% to 15% of them detected only once. Jointly, the top ten make up less than 0.025% of the sample. Sequencing input: naive CD4+ T cells from blood. The cell subset or site label corresponds to: true naive CD4+ T cells. The receptors here all came from a man between 18 and 29 years old with type 1 diabetes.

The CDR3 is CAISEAGGDYGYTF. The CDR3 DNA sequence: TGTGCCATCAGTGAGGCAGGCGGGGACTATGGCTACACCTTC. The rearrangement uses TRBV10-3 and TRBJ1-2; D is uncertain. CDR1 is ENHRY, CDR2 SYGVKD, per germline. The germline V and J ends were trimmed by 2 bases and 3 bases, with 10 bases remaining between them. The CDR3 has 14 amino acids.

This rearrangement joins TRBV30 to TRBJ1-3, with unresolved D. Deletions cut 4 bases from V and 0 bases from J, with 7 bases between. The CDR3 extends over 13 amino acids. Germline-derived CDR1 and CDR2 are GTSNPN and SVGIG (reference sequence). The CDR3: CAWKTSSGNTIYF. DNA of the CDR3: TGTGCCTGGAAAACATCCTCTGGAAACACCATATATTTT. The full variable domain, with the rest looked up from reference TRBV30 and TRBJ1-3, is SQTIHQWPATLVQPVGSPLSLECTVEGTSNPNLYWYRQAAGRGLQLLFYSVGIGQISSEVPQNLSASRPQDRQFILSSKKLLLSDSGFYLCAWKTSSGNTIYFGEGSWLTVV.

This rearrangement joins TRBV6-1 to TRBJ1-2; the D is unclear. The germline V gene has CDR1 MNHNS and CDR2 SASEGT. The CDR3 has 15 residues. V was pared by 7 bases and J by 7 bases, with 22 bases between. The CDR3 spells CASMPGPPKKAGYTF. Written as DNA, the CDR3 is TGTGCCAGCATGCCCGGACCGCCTAAGAAGGCTGGCTACACCTTC.

This clone showed up just a few times. The V and J genes are TRBV30 and TRBJ1-2; the D gene is possibly TRBD1 (6 bases). Per the germline V gene, CDR1 is GTSNPN and CDR2 is SVGIG (reference sequence). CDR3 length: 16 amino acids. V was clipped by 0 bases and J by 3 bases, with 17 bases between them. CDR3 coding DNA: TGTGCCTGGAGTGTACGGGGGCAGTTGTGGGACTATGGCTACACCTTC. It yields the protein CAWSVRGQLWDYGYTF.

The chain recombines TRBV5-4 with TRBJ2-1; TRBD2 aligns across 9 bases. The V gene's germline CDR1 is SGHNT and CDR2 YYREEE (reference sequence). After removal of 0 bases from V and 5 bases from J, the junction contained 3 bases not matched to a gene. The length of the CDR3 is 15 residues. The CDR3 sequence is CASSLGLAVDNEQFF. CDR3 nucleotides: TGTGCCAGCAGCTTGGGACTAGCGGTAGACAATGAGCAGTTCTTC.

This clone was seen a few times. In DNA form, the CDR3 reads TGTGCCAGCAGTTACGCAGTGGTGAATGACGAGCAGTACTTC. It translates to CASSYAVVNDEQYF. V is TRBV6-5 and J is TRBJ2-7; no clear D gene. Germline V gene data show CDR1 as MNHEY and CDR2 as SVGAGI. V lost 2 bases to trimming and J lost 5 bases, with 13 bases between them. The CDR3 is 14 amino acids.

This clone was found a few times. The chain links TRBV27 to TRBJ2-5; no firm D call. This CDR3 is built from 13 residues. The V end was cut by 5 bases, the J end by 4 bases, with 11 bases between. The germline V gene encodes CDR1 MNHEY and CDR2 SMNVEV (reference sequence). The CDR3 reads CASSRIGRETQYF. Written as DNA, the CDR3 is TGTGCCAGCAGTCGAATAGGTCGAGAGACCCAGTACTTC.

This clone was observed a few times. The chain combines TRBV10-3 with TRBJ2-7, with a possible D match to TRBD2 (6 bases). V was shortened by 6 bases and J by 5 bases, with 14 bases between the two germline ends. CDR3 length: 13 residues. In germline, CDR1 is ENHRY, CDR2 SYGVKD. The DNA of the CDR3 is TGTGCCATCAGCCCTGGGGGGAAGGACGAGCAGTACTTC. Encoded protein: CAISPGGKDEQYF.

This clone came up a few times. CDR3 DNA: TGTGCCAGCAGTTCTGGGACAGCTGCAACTAATGAAAAACTGTTTTTT. It specifies CASSSGTAATNEKLFF. The chain combines TRBV7-9 with TRBJ1-4; the match to TRBD1 covers 7 bases. The germline V gene has CDR1 SEHNR and CDR2 FQNEAQ (reference sequence). The CDR3 contains 16 residues. Trimming at V came to 6 bases and at J to 0 bases, leaving 7 bases not matched to a gene.

The CDR3 sequence: CASSQNSGRVDGYTF. In DNA form, the CDR3 reads TGCGCCAGCAGTCAGAATTCAGGGAGGGTGGACGGCTACACCTTC. The chain links TRBV4-1 to TRBJ1-2; maybe TRBD1 (5 bases). Per the germline V gene, CDR1 is MGHRA and CDR2 is YSYEKL. This CDR3 spans 15 amino acids. V was pared by 6 bases and J by 8 bases, with 22 bases between.

A few counts support this clone. The rearrangement links TRBV2 to TRBJ2-7; D may be TRBD1 or TRBD2 (7 bases each). Germline-derived CDR1 and CDR2 are SNHLY and FYNNEI. V was shortened by 9 bases and J by 9 bases, with 18 bases between the two germline ends. The CDR3 runs to 12 residues. The DNA for the CDR3 is TGTGCCAGTGACAGGGCGCCGGGGGGGCAGTACTTC. It encodes CASDRAPGGQYF.

This clone came up a few times. The V gene is TRBV29-1, the J gene TRBJ2-1; D is uncertain. The CDR3 is made up of 12 amino acids. Germline V gene data show CDR1 as SQVTM and CDR2 as ANQGSEA. Between the trimmed V and J ends, which lost 7 bases and 6 bases, there was a span of 13 bases. This CDR3 is CSELSRTNEQFF. CDR3 bases: TGCAGCGAACTGTCCCGAACCAATGAGCAGTTCTTC.

The chain recombines TRBV7-6 with TRBJ1-3, with D unresolved. The germline V and J ends were trimmed by 1 base and 1 base, with 11 bases remaining between them. The germline V gene encodes CDR1 SGHVS and CDR2 FNYEAQ. This CDR3 has 16 amino acids. CDR3 protein: CASSLGAAGSGNTIYF. Here the CDR3 DNA reads TGTGCCAGCAGCTTAGGGGCAGCCGGATCTGGAAACACCATATATTTT.

The chain links TRBV7-2 to TRBJ2-3, with TRBD2 identical over 9 bases. V lost 5 bases to trimming and J lost 2 bases; unmatched junction nucleotides: 14. CDR1 is SGHTA, CDR2 FQGNSA, per germline. CDR3 size: 18 residues. The CDR3 is CASSPTRMAGGATDTQYF. The CDR3, as DNA: TGTGCCAGCAGCCCCACCCGGATGGCGGGGGGGGCCACAGATACGCAGTATTTT.

The chain links TRBV7-9 to TRBJ1-2; D gene ambiguous. This CDR3 region has 14 residues. Germline V CDR1 and CDR2: SEHNR, FQNEAQ (reference sequence). Trimming shortened V by 4 bases and J by 2 bases, and 11 bases separated the two germline ends. CDR3 bases: TGTGCCAGCAGCTCAAGGCCGGGGAACTATGGCTACACCTTC. This translates into CASSSRPGNYGYTF.

The CDR3 region is CASSPDSAETQYF. The CDR3 coding sequence is TGTGCCAGCAGTCCGGACAGCGCAGAGACCCAGTACTTC. The genes are TRBV6-5 and TRBJ2-5, with D possibly TRBD1 on 6 matching bases. V lost 5 bases, J lost 4 bases, and 11 bases lay in between. Germline assignment: CDR1 MNHEY and CDR2 SVGAGI. The CDR3 contains 13 residues.

Details on this clone: In the same sample, other DNA sequences code for this CDR3. J is TRBJ2-7 and V is TRBV30; 7 positions agree with TRBD1. J gave up 2 bases and V 2 bases, and 0 bases lay outside the gene matches. This CDR3 has 12 residues. Germline V gene lookup returns CDR1 GTSNPN and CDR2 SVGIG (reference sequence). CDR3: CAWSTGAYEQYF. The CDR3 DNA sequence: TGTGCCTGGAGTACAGGGGCCTACGAGCAGTACTTC.

This sequence joins TRBV10-3 and TRBJ1-6; a weak D match, TRBD1 (5 bases). Deletions cut 5 bases from V and 2 bases from J, with 16 bases between. CDR3 length equals 17 residues. CDR1 and CDR2 (germline): ENHRY, SYGVKD. CDR3 sequence reads: CAISIAISGTYNSPLHF. In DNA, the CDR3 is TGTGCCATCAGTATAGCCATCTCAGGGACCTATAATTCACCCCTCCACTTT.

The genes are TRBV7-2 and TRBJ2-1; 8 bases map to TRBD2. CDR1 and CDR2 from the germline V gene are SGHTA and FQGNSA. The CDR3 has 15 residues. Germline trimming cut 6 bases from V and 2 bases from J; bases unmatched to any gene: 6. The CDR3 DNA follows: TGTGCCAGCAGTTACGGACTAGCTCCCTACAATGAGCAGTTCTTC. This sequence encodes CASSYGLAPYNEQFF. Variable domain in full (rest from reference TRBV7-2 and TRBJ2-1): GAGVSQSPSNKVTEKGKDVELRCDPISGHTALYWYRQSLGQGLEFLIYFQGNSAPDKSGLPSDRFSAERTGGSVSTLTIQRTQQEDSAVYLCASSYGLAPYNEQFFGPGTRLTVL.

The chain has TRBV30 and TRBJ1-5; 7 bases are shared with TRBD1. CDR1 is GTSNPN, CDR2 SVGIG, per germline (reference sequence). With 5 bases clipped from V and 3 bases from J, the junction kept 4 bases outside the gene matches. CDR3 length: 13 residues. The DNA of the CDR3 is TGTGCCTGGTCGGGACAGATCAATCAGCCCCAGCATTTT. Its translation is CAWSGQINQPQHF.

The CDR3 loop is CASSSRGGSADTQYF. The CDR3 region has the DNA TGCGCCAGCAGCTCCCGGGGGGGGAGCGCAGATACGCAGTATTTT. The V call is TRBV5-1, the J call TRBJ2-3, with 8 bases identical to TRBD2. Germline assignment: CDR1 SGHRS and CDR2 YFSETQ. The V and J ends lost 3 bases and 4 bases, in that order; junction bases with no gene match: 7. CDR3 length: 15 residues.

The V and J genes are TRBV5-1 and TRBJ1-1; 8 positions match TRBD1. This CDR3 has 16 residues. Germline V gene data show CDR1 as SGHRS and CDR2 as YFSETQ. V shed 0 bases, J shed 0 bases, and the junction held 4 bases outside the gene matches. This chain's CDR3 is CASSLGQGALNTEAFF. CDR3 DNA sequence: TGCGCCAGCAGCTTGGGTCAGGGGGCACTGAACACTGAAGCTTTCTTT.